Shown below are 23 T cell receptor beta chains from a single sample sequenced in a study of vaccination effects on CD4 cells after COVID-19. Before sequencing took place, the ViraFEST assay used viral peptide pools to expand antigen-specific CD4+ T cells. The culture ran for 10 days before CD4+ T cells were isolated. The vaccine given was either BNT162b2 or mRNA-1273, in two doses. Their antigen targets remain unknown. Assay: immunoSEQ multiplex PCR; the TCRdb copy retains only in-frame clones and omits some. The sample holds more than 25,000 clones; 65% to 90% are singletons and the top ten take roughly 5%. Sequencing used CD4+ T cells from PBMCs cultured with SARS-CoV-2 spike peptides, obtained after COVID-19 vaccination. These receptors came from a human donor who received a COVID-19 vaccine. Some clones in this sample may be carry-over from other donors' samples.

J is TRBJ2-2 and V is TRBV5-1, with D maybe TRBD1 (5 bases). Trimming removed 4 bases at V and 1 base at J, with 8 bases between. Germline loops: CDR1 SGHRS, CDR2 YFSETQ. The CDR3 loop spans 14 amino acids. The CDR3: CASSVGQNTGELFF. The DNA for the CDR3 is TGCGCCAGCAGCGTTGGACAGAACACCGGGGAGCTGTTTTTT.

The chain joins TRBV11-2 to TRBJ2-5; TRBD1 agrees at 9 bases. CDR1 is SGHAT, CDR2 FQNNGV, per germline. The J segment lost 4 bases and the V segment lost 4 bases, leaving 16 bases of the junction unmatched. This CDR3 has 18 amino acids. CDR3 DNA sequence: TGTGCCAGCAGCTCCCGGGACAGGGTATGGCGGAGGGGAGAGACCCAGTACTTC. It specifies CASSSRDRVWRRGETQYF.

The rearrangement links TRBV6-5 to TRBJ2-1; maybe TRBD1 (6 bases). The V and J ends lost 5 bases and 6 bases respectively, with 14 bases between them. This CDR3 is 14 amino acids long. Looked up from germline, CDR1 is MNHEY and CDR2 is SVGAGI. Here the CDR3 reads CASSQGIFGNEQFF. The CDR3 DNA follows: TGTGCCAGCAGTCAGGGGATTTTCGGCAATGAGCAGTTCTTC.

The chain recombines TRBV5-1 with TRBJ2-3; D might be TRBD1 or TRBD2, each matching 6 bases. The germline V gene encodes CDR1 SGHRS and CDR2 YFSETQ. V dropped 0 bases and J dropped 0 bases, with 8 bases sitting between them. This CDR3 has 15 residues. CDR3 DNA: TGCGCCAGCAGCTTGGACGGGGGCAGCACAGATACGCAGTATTTT. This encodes CASSLDGGSTDTQYF. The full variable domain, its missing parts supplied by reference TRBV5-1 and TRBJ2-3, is KAGVTQTPRYLIKTRGQQVTLSCSPISGHRSVSWYQQTPGQGLQFLFEYFSETQRNKGNFPGRFSGRQFSNSRSEMNVSTLELGDSALYLCASSLDGGSTDTQYFGPGTRLTVL.

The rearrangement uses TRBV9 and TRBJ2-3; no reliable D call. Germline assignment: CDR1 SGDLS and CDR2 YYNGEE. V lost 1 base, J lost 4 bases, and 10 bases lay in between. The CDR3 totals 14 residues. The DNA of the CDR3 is TGTGCCAGCAGCGTAAGGGCAGCTGCAGATACGCAGTATTTT. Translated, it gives CASSVRAAADTQYF.

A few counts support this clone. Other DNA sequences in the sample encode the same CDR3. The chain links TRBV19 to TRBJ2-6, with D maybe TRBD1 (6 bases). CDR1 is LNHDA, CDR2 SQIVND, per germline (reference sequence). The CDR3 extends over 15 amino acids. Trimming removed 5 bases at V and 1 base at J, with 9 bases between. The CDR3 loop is CASSGTGSGANVLTF. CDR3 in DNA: TGTGCCAGTAGTGGAACAGGGTCTGGGGCCAACGTCCTGACTTTC.

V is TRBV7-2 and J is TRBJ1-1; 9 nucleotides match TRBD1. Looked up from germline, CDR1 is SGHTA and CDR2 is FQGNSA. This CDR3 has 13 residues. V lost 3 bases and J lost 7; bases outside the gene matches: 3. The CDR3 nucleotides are TGTGCCAGCAGCTTGGACAGGGGAGGTGAAGCTTTCTTT. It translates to CASSLDRGGEAFF.

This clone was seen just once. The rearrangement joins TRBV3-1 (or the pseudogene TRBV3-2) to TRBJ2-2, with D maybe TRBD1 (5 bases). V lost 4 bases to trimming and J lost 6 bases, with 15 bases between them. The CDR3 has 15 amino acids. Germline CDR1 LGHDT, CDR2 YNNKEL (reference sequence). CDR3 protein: CASSLRSGKAGELFF. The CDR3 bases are TGTGCCAGCAGCCTACGGTCAGGGAAAGCCGGGGAGCTGTTTTTT.

The CDR3 DNA reads TGTGCCAGTAGTGTTACCGGGACAGGGGGCATGGAAGCTTTCTTT. Encoded protein: CASSVTGTGGMEAFF. The rearrangement joins TRBV19 to TRBJ1-1, with 12 positions matching TRBD1. V lost 5 bases to trimming and J lost 8 bases; unmatched junction nucleotides: 9. The V gene's germline CDR1 is LNHDA and CDR2 SQIVND (reference sequence). The length of the CDR3 is 15 residues.

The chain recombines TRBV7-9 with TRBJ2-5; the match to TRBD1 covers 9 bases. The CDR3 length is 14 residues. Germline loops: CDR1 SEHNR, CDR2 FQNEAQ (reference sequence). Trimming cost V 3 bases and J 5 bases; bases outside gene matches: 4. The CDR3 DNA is TGTGCCAGCAGCTTGACAGGGGGATCGGAGACCCAGTACTTC. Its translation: CASSLTGGSETQYF.

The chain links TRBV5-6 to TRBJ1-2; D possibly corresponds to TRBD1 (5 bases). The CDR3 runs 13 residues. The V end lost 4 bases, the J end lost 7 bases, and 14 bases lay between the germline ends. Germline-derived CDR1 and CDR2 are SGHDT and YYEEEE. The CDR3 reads CASSLERGRGYTF. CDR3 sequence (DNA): TGTGCCAGCAGCCTGGAAAGGGGACGTGGCTACACCTTC.

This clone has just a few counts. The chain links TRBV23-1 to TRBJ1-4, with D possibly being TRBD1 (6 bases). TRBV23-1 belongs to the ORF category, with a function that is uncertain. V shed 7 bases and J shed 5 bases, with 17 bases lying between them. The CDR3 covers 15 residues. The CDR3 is CASKGGVRTNEKLFF. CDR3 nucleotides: TGCGCCAGCAAAGGGGGAGTTAGGACGAATGAAAAACTGTTTTTT.

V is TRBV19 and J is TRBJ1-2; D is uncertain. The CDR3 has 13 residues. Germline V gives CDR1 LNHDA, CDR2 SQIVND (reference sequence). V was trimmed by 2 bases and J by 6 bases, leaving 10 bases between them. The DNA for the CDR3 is TGTGCCAGTAGTATACGTACCGGAAATGGCTACACCTTC. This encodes CASSIRTGNGYTF.

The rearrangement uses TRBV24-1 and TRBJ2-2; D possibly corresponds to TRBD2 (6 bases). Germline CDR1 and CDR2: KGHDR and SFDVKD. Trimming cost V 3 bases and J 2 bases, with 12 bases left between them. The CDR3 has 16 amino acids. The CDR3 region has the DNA TGTGCCACCAGTGATGCCGGGACTCGTAACACCGGGGAGCTGTTTTTT. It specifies CATSDAGTRNTGELFF.

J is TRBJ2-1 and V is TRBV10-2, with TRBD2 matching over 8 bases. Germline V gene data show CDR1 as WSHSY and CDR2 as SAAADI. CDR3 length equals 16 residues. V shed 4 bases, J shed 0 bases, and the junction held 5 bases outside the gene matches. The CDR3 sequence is CASSGGGGSSYNEQFF. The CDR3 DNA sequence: TGCGCCAGCAGTGGTGGCGGGGGGAGCTCCTACAATGAGCAGTTCTTC.

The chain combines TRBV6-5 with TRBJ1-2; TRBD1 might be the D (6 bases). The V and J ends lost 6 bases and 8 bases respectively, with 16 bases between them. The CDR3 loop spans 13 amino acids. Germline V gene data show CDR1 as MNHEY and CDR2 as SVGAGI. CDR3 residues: CASRPPGQPGYTF. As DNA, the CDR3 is TGTGCCAGCAGGCCCCCGGGACAACCGGGCTACACCTTC.

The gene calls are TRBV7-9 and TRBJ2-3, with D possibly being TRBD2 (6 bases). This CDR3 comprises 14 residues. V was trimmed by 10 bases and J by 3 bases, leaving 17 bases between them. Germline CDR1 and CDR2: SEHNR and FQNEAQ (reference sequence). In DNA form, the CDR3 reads TGTGCCACCGCCGTGGGGGGAGCGACAGATACGCAGTATTTT. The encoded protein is CATAVGGATDTQYF.

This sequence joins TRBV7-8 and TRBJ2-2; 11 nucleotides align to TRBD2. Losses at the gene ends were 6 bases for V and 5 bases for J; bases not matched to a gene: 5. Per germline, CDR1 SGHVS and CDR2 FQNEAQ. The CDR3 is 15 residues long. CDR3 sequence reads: CASRKTSGGTGELFF. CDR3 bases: TGTGCCAGCAGAAAAACTAGCGGGGGAACCGGGGAGCTGTTTTTT.

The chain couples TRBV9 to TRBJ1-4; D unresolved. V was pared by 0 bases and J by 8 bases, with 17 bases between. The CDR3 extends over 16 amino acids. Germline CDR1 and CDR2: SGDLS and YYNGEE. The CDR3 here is CASSVADGSGGEKLFF. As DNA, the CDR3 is TGTGCCAGCAGCGTAGCGGATGGTTCAGGCGGCGAAAAACTGTTTTTT.

The CDR3 coding sequence is TGTGCCACCAGTGATTTTAATTCAGTCGGGCGAGAGACCCAGTACTTC. Translating gives CATSDFNSVGRETQYF. The chain carries TRBV24-1 and TRBJ2-5; D gene uncertain. In germline, CDR1 is KGHDR, CDR2 SFDVKD. This CDR3 contains 16 residues. The germline V and J ends were trimmed by 1 base and 4 bases, with 15 bases remaining between them.

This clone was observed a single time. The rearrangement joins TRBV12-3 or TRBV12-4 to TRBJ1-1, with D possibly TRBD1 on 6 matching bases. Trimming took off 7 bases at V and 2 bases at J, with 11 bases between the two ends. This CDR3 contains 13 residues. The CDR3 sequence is CASNRGTNTEAFF. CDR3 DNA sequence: TGTGCCAGCAATCGCGGGACAAACACTGAAGCTTTCTTT.

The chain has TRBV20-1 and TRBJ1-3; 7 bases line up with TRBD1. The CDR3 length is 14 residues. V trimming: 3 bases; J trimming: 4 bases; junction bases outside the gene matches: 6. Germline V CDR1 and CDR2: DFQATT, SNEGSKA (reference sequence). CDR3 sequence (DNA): TGCAGTGCTAGTCCGACAGGGTCCGGAAACACCATATATTTT. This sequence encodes CSASPTGSGNTIYF.

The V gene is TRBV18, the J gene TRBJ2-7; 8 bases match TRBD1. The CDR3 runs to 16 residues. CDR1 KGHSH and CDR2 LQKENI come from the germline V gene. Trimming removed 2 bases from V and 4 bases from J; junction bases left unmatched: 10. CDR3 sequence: CASSPLAGGPGYEQYV. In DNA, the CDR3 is TGTGCCAGCTCACCATTGGCAGGGGGCCCCGGTTACGAGCAGTACGTC.